This T cell receptor beta chain came from a study of blood T cell repertoires in COVID-19. Overall study context: The origin of the acute and convalescent COVID-19 samples was the United States, Italy and Spain. The cDNA or gDNA used as material had been derived from T cells, B-cell-depleted T cells, or PBMCs.

In the authors' workflow: Cell counts per sample came from amplifying reference gene primers. The method was immunoSEQ multiplex PCR; TCRdb's version includes in-frame clones alone and lacks a portion of them. V, J and clone size are taken as reported in that table, and D and trimming were inferred from the DNA itself. The sample records tens of thousands of clones, about 90% being singletons. The clonotype originates from a man in his 70s with active COVID-19. The material sequenced was peripheral blood.

This CDR3 reads CASSPYNEQFF. The CDR3 DNA is TGTGCCAGCAGCCCATACAATGAGCAGTTCTTC. The V call is TRBV5-5, the J call TRBJ2-1, with unresolved D. Germline values: CDR1 SGHKS, CDR2 YYEKEE (reference sequence). There are 11 residues in the CDR3. Deletions cut 4 bases from V and 4 bases from J, with 3 bases between.